These 32 T cell receptor beta chains originate from one sample sequenced in a study of blood T cell repertoires in COVID-19. Clones were sequenced by immunoSEQ multiplex PCR, and TCRdb holds only the in-frame ones, with some missing. In the table there are under 300,000 clones, around 86% of which are singletons. What was sequenced was peripheral blood. The origin of the receptors is an elderly man with acute or convalescent COVID-19.

J is TRBJ2-4 and V is TRBV18; D is unresolved. Germline CDR1 reads KGHSH; CDR2 reads LQKENI. The CDR3 is 14 residues long. V dropped 2 bases and J dropped 2 bases, with 7 bases sitting between them. The CDR3 spells CASSPKDTKNIQYF. The CDR3 DNA reads as TGTGCCAGCTCACCAAAAGACACCAAAAACATTCAGTACTTC.

This clone appeared a single time. This rearrangement joins TRBV6-5 to TRBJ2-2; D possibly corresponds to TRBD1 (5 bases). The CDR3 extends over 14 amino acids. Trimming pared 5 bases from V and 6 bases from J, leaving 13 bases between. CDR1 and CDR2 (germline): MNHEY, SVGAGI. This chain's CDR3 is CASSLFQGSGELFF. CDR3 bases: TGTGCCAGCAGTCTGTTCCAGGGATCCGGGGAGCTGTTTTTT.

The genes are TRBV6-5 and TRBJ1-2; 7 positions match TRBD1. Germline CDR1 MNHEY, CDR2 SVGAGI. The CDR3 is 12 residues long. The junction had 6 bases not matched to a gene; V was cut back by 10 bases and J by 4 bases. The CDR3 sequence: CATTSGGYGYTF. The CDR3 region has the DNA TGTGCCACTACATCAGGGGGCTATGGCTACACCTTC.

The CDR3 DNA sequence: TGTGCCAGCAGCAGCCAGGTCCTAGCGGGGGTCGAGCAGTACTTC. This translates into CASSSQVLAGVEQYF. This chain links TRBV7-2 with TRBJ2-7; 10 nucleotides agree with TRBD2. Germline V CDR1 and CDR2: SGHTA, FQGNSA. This CDR3 spans 15 amino acids. Trimming took 5 bases from V and 6 from J; bases not matched to a gene: 10. Complete variable domain (other parts from reference TRBV7-2 and TRBJ2-7): GAGVSQSPSNKVTEKGKDVELRCDPISGHTALYWYRQSLGQGLEFLIYFQGNSAPDKSGLPSDRFSAERTGGSVSTLTIQRTQQEDSAVYLCASSSQVLAGVEQYFGPGTRLTVT.

This clone was observed a single time. The chain has TRBV6-1 and TRBJ1-6, with D possibly TRBD1 on 5 matching bases. Trimming stripped 3 bases from V and 10 bases from J, with 19 bases between. Germline V gives CDR1 MNHNS, CDR2 SASEGT. The CDR3 is 16 amino acids. CDR3 DNA sequence: TGTGCCAGCAGTGATCGGGGGACGGGGGGTTGGTCACCCCTCCACTTT. The encoded protein is CASSDRGTGGWSPLHF.

V is TRBV5-1 and J is TRBJ2-7; TRBD2 aligns across 8 bases. This CDR3 has 14 residues. Per the germline V gene, CDR1 is SGHRS and CDR2 is YFSETQ. V gave up 3 bases and J gave up 7 bases; unmatched junction bases: 9. The CDR3 nucleotides read TGCGCCAGCAGCTCCGGGACTAGTCCCCTGGAGCAGTACTTC. Translating it yields CASSSGTSPLEQYF.

The chain uses TRBV29-1 and TRBJ1-1; D perhaps matches TRBD1 (5 bases). V lost 3 bases and J lost 6, with 14 bases in between. The CDR3 is 13 amino acids. CDR1 is SQVTM and CDR2 is ANQGSEA in the germline V gene. CDR3 sequence (DNA): TGCAGCGTTGACGGGGGAGTGAGGGCTGAAGCTTTCTTT. Its translation: CSVDGGVRAEAFF.

This clone was found once. The rearrangement uses TRBV9 and TRBJ2-7, with D possibly being TRBD2 (6 bases). CDR3 length equals 14 residues. Germline loops: CDR1 SGDLS, CDR2 YYNGEE. The germline V and J ends were trimmed by 4 bases and 3 bases, with 14 bases remaining between them. CDR3 bases: TGTGCCAGCAGCCCCCGGACTAACGACTACGAGCAGTACTTC. Its translation: CASSPRTNDYEQYF.

The sample holds a few counts of this clone. V is TRBV9 and J is TRBJ1-1, with D possibly being TRBD1 (5 bases). V gave up 0 bases and J gave up 3 bases, with 9 bases separating them. This CDR3 comprises 14 residues. Germline V gene sequence: CDR1 SGDLS, CDR2 YYNGEE. As DNA, the CDR3 is TGTGCCAGCAGCGTAGATGGAGGGGACACTGAAGCTTTCTTT. Translation gives CASSVDGGDTEAFF. Complete variable domain (other parts from reference TRBV9 and TRBJ1-1): DSGVTQTPKHLITATGQRVTLRCSPRSGDLSVYWYQQSLDQGLQFLIQYYNGEERAKGNILERFSAQQFPDLHSELNLSSLELGDSALYFCASSVDGGDTEAFFGQGTRLTVV.

The chain couples TRBV10-3 to TRBJ1-2; tentative D call: TRBD1 (5 bases). The CDR3 runs to 14 residues. The V and J ends lost 0 bases and 8 bases respectively, with 13 bases between them. The germline V gene encodes CDR1 ENHRY and CDR2 SYGVKD. For the CDR3, the DNA is TGTGCCATCAGTGAGTCAGACGGCCCAGGGGGCTACACCTTC. Translating it yields CAISESDGPGGYTF.

The CDR3 region is CATAAGAGANVLTF. The CDR3 coding sequence is TGCGCCACTGCAGCGGGGGCTGGGGCCAACGTCCTGACTTTC. V gene TRBV10-1 combines with J gene TRBJ2-6, with 8 bases fitting TRBD2. The germline gives CDR1 WNHNN, CDR2 SYGVQD (reference sequence). V was clipped by 10 bases and J by 2 bases; unmatched bases: 4. The CDR3 totals 14 residues.

V is TRBV5-5 and J is TRBJ1-6; D gene ambiguous. With 4 bases removed from V and 7 bases from J, the gap between germline ends came to 18 bases. The CDR3 covers 16 residues. CDR1 SGHKS and CDR2 YYEKEE come from the germline V gene (reference sequence). The CDR3 nucleotides read TGTGCCAGCAGCCCCCATGGCCCTACGGAGAATTCACCCCTCCACTTT. Residues: CASSPHGPTENSPLHF.

The chain combines TRBV18 with TRBJ2-2, with a possible D match to TRBD2 (5 bases). V lost 6 bases and J 2 bases, leaving 10 bases between the germline ends. The germline V gene has CDR1 KGHSH and CDR2 LQKENI. This CDR3 is built from 14 residues. The CDR3 DNA is TGTGCCAGCTCGGTGACTACAAACACCGGGGAGCTGTTTTTT. Translation: CASSVTTNTGELFF.

The chain joins TRBV18 to TRBJ2-1; D remains unclear. This CDR3 contains 13 residues. In germline, CDR1 is KGHSH, CDR2 LQKENI. V lost 3 bases, J lost 1 base, and 4 bases lay in between. The CDR3 DNA follows: TGTGCCAGCTCACCCCAATCCTACAATGAGCAGTTCTTC. This gives the protein CASSPQSYNEQFF.

V and J are TRBV28 and TRBJ1-5, with 9 bases fitting TRBD1. Germline values: CDR1 MDHEN, CDR2 SYDVKM. This CDR3 has 15 amino acids. The V and J ends lost 6 bases and 7 bases, in that order; junction bases with no gene match: 10. The CDR3 loop reads CASSFDRGGWQPQHF. The CDR3 coding sequence is TGTGCCAGCAGCTTTGACAGGGGGGGGTGGCAGCCCCAGCATTTT.

V is TRBV12-3 or TRBV12-4 and J is TRBJ2-7; the D is unclear. Trimming shortened V by 4 bases and J by 4 bases, and 11 bases separated the two germline ends. This CDR3 spans 13 amino acids. In DNA form, the CDR3 reads TGTGCCAGCAGTTCCACGACACCGTACGAGCAGTACTTC. The encoded protein is CASSSTTPYEQYF.

The chain combines TRBV10-3 with TRBJ2-1; no reliable D call. Germline lookup yields CDR1 ENHRY and CDR2 SYGVKD. Trimming stripped 4 bases from V and 0 bases from J, with 10 bases between. This CDR3 has 15 amino acids. CDR3 in DNA: TGTGCCATCAGTGGAGCCCGGAGCTCCTACAATGAGCAGTTCTTC. Amino acids: CAISGARSSYNEQFF.

The chain is built from TRBV28 and TRBJ1-2; D gene ambiguous. CDR1 MDHEN and CDR2 SYDVKM come from the germline V gene. V gave up 3 bases and J gave up 3 bases, with 11 bases separating them. The CDR3 runs to 14 residues. CDR3 nucleotide sequence: TGTGCCAGCAGTTTTAGGAGCACCGACTATGGCTACACCTTC. Protein sequence: CASSFRSTDYGYTF.

The gene calls are TRBV9 and TRBJ1-6; unclear D gene. The CDR3 totals 15 residues. V dropped 0 bases and J dropped 1 base, with 5 bases sitting between them. Germline CDR1 SGDLS, CDR2 YYNGEE. DNA of the CDR3: TGTGCCAGCAGCGTAGAAACTTCCTATAATTCACCCCTCCACTTT. This codes for CASSVETSYNSPLHF.

The V and J genes are TRBV9 and TRBJ2-1; 8 bases map to TRBD2. CDR3 length equals 14 residues. J lost 6 bases, V lost 4 bases, and 6 bases had no gene match. Germline V gene data show CDR1 as SGDLS and CDR2 as YYNGEE. The CDR3, as DNA: TGTGCCAGCAGCAAGAGCGGGAGTTCCAATGAGCAGTTCTTC. Residues: CASSKSGSSNEQFF.

CDR3 sequence (DNA): TGTGCCAGTAGAGGGACATTACTTGGCTACACCTTC. Protein sequence: CASRGTLLGYTF. This chain uses TRBV28 with TRBJ1-2; possibly TRBD1 for D (6 bases). This CDR3 is 12 amino acids long. Germline CDR1 MDHEN, CDR2 SYDVKM. V was clipped by 9 bases and J by 7 bases, with 15 bases between them.

The chain has TRBV19 and TRBJ2-1; 9 bases are shared with TRBD1. The CDR3 has 14 residues. The V and J ends lost 3 bases and 10 bases, in that order; junction bases with no gene match: 7. Looked up from germline, CDR1 is LNHDA and CDR2 is SQIVND (reference sequence). As DNA, the CDR3 is TGTGCCAGTAGTATGCGAAGGGGGACAGGGGAGCAGTTCTTC. It encodes CASSMRRGTGEQFF.

This clone has only a few counts. V gene TRBV7-9 combines with J gene TRBJ1-1; the match to TRBD1 covers 8 bases. The CDR3 sequence is 15 residues long. Germline CDR1 and CDR2: SEHNR and FQNEAQ (reference sequence). V gave up 5 bases and J gave up 7 bases; unmatched junction bases: 12. Here the CDR3 DNA reads TGTGCCAGCAGCACTGGACAGGGAGAATCTGGTGAAGCTTTCTTT. It is translated as CASSTGQGESGEAFF.

As DNA, the CDR3 is TGTGCCAGCAGTTTGTTCCAGGGTGGGAATCAGCCCCAGCATTTT. Translated: CASSLFQGGNQPQHF. The chain recombines TRBV28 with TRBJ1-5, with TRBD1 as a possible D gene (5 bases). V was cut by 3 bases and J by 4 bases, with 13 bases left in between. The CDR3 runs to 15 residues. CDR1 MDHEN and CDR2 SYDVKM come from the germline V gene. Full variable domain (missing parts from reference TRBV28 and TRBJ1-5): DVKVTQSSRYLVKRTGEKVFLECVQDMDHENMFWYRQDPGLGLRLIYFSYDVKMKEKGDIPEGYSVSREKKERFSLILESASTNQTSMYLCASSLFQGGNQPQHFGDGTRLSIL.

The V call is TRBV5-1, the J call TRBJ2-2; no reliable D call. CDR3 length equals 15 residues. V lost 1 base, J lost 2 bases, and 9 bases lay in between. Germline CDR1 is SGHRS and CDR2 is YFSETQ. The CDR3 region is CASSLRGENTGELFF. The CDR3 region has the DNA TGCGCCAGCAGCTTGAGAGGAGAAAACACCGGGGAGCTGTTTTTT.

V and J are TRBV4-3 and TRBJ1-6, with 8 nucleotides matching TRBD1. The germline CDR1 and CDR2 sequences are LGHNA and YSLEER. The CDR3 contains 19 residues. V shed 2 bases, J shed 5 bases, and the junction held 14 bases outside the gene matches. CDR3: CASSQMSGQGLHNNSPLHF. CDR3 bases: TGCGCCAGCAGCCAAATGTCCGGACAGGGTTTACACAATAATTCACCCCTCCACTTT.

The rearrangement joins TRBV18 to TRBJ2-1; 8 bases agree with TRBD1. The ends lost 3 bases at V and 2 bases at J; junction bases unmatched: 15. Germline values: CDR1 KGHSH, CDR2 LQKENI. The CDR3 totals 19 residues. Here the CDR3 reads CASSPPSSDRDAPYNEQFF. In nucleotides, the CDR3 is TGTGCCAGCTCACCTCCCTCGTCGGACAGGGATGCCCCCTACAATGAGCAGTTCTTC.

The chain joins TRBV29-1 to TRBJ1-3, with 7 bases aligning to TRBD1. This CDR3 spans 13 amino acids. The trim removed 6 bases at V and 2 bases at J, leaving 4 bases unmatched. Germline lookup yields CDR1 SQVTM and CDR2 ANQGSEA. CDR3 sequence reads: CSVRQGTGNTIYF. The DNA for the CDR3 is TGCAGCGTGCGACAGGGAACTGGAAACACCATATATTTT. The full variable domain, rest sourced from reference TRBV29-1 and TRBJ1-3, is SAVISQKPSRDICQRGTSLTIQCQVDSQVTMMFWYRQQPGQSLTLIATANQGSEATYESGFVIDKFPISRPNLTFSTLTVSNMSPEDSSIYLCSVRQGTGNTIYFGEGSWLTVV.

The rearrangement joins TRBV28 to TRBJ1-2; D is perhaps TRBD1 (5 bases). Germline CDR1 reads MDHEN; CDR2 reads SYDVKM. With 5 bases removed from V and 4 bases from J, the gap between germline ends came to 17 bases. There are 15 residues in the CDR3. Here the CDR3 reads CASSTHGEGRYGYTF. In DNA, the CDR3 is TGTGCCAGCAGTACCCATGGGGAGGGACGCTATGGCTACACCTTC.

The chain is built from TRBV11-3 and TRBJ2-2; the D gene is possibly TRBD1 (5 bases). The CDR3 is 14 amino acids. Per germline, CDR1 SGHNT and CDR2 YENEEA. The V end was cut by 0 bases, the J end by 6 bases, with 8 bases between. The CDR3 region has the DNA TGTGCCAGCAGCTTAGAGGGGCGACCCGGGGAGCTGTTTTTT. Its translation: CASSLEGRPGELFF.

The V call is TRBV5-1, the J call TRBJ2-2; D perhaps matches TRBD1 (5 bases). V shed 1 base and J shed 1 base, with 8 bases lying between them. The CDR3 has 15 amino acids. Germline-derived CDR1 and CDR2 are SGHRS and YFSETQ. The CDR3 region is CASSLRTLNTGELFF. The CDR3 region has the DNA TGCGCCAGCAGCTTGAGGACACTGAACACCGGGGAGCTGTTTTTT.

This rearrangement joins TRBV15 to TRBJ1-3; 10 positions agree with TRBD1. The junction had 6 bases not matched to a gene; V was cut back by 3 bases and J by 4 bases. This CDR3 is built from 16 residues. CDR1 and CDR2 (germline): LNHNV, YYDKDF (reference sequence). The CDR3 coding sequence is TGTGCCACCAGCAGGGGACAGGGGACGTTCGGAAACACCATATATTTT. Its translation: CATSRGQGTFGNTIYF. Complete variable domain (other parts from reference TRBV15 and TRBJ1-3): DAMVIQNPRYQVTQFGKPVTLSCSQTLNHNVMYWYQQKSSQAPKLLFHYYDKDFNNEADTPDNFQSRRPNTSFCFLDIRSPGLGDTAMYLCATSRGQGTFGNTIYFGEGSWLTVV.